These 4 T cell receptor beta chains were sequenced from one sample in a study of metastatic and nonmetastatic thyroid tumors. Patients were all untreated before their thyroid surgery. MiXCR reprocessed the PCR reads for TCRdb. The repertoire consists of 25,000 to 30,000 clones, with 3.5% to 4.5% occurring once and the leading ten covering about 3.3%. The source material was blood. The receptors were gathered from a male donor with papillary thyroid cancer or a benign thyroid nodule (not recorded which). Some clones in this sample may be carry-over from other donors' samples.

This clone was seen repeatedly, ten times or more. J is TRBJ2-7 and V is TRBV5-6; 7 bases are shared with TRBD1. The CDR3 extends over 13 amino acids. J lost 3 bases, V lost 3 bases, and 3 bases had no gene match. In germline, CDR1 is SGHDT, CDR2 YYEEEE. Here the CDR3 reads CASSSRDSYEQYF. The CDR3 DNA follows: TGTGCCAGCAGCTCCCGGGACAGCTACGAGCAGTACTTC.

This clone was detected many times. V gene TRBV5-1 combines with J gene TRBJ2-1; 7 bases line up with TRBD1. Per germline, CDR1 SGHRS and CDR2 YFSETQ. V was clipped by 4 bases and J by 12 bases; unmatched bases: 10. The CDR3 has 13 residues. CDR3 nucleotides: TGCGCCAGCAGCCTGGTTTGGGACAGCGGGCAGTTCTTC. Encoded protein: CASSLVWDSGQFF. Complete variable domain (other parts from reference TRBV5-1 and TRBJ2-1): KAGVTQTPRYLIKTRGQQVTLSCSPISGHRSVSWYQQTPGQGLQFLFEYFSETQRNKGNFPGRFSGRQFSNSRSEMNVSTLELGDSALYLCASSLVWDSGQFFGPGTRLTVL.

A few counts support this clone. Being one base from a much bigger clone, this may be a read error. This sequence joins TRBV20-1 and TRBJ2-5; no clear D. The CDR3 contains 12 residues. Per germline, CDR1 DFQATT and CDR2 SNEGSKA (reference sequence). CDR3 amino acids: CSARRSQDTQYF. The CDR3 DNA is TGCAGTGCTAGAAGGTCTCAAGATACCCAGTACTTC.

The chain employs TRBV9 and TRBJ1-2, with TRBD1 matching over 10 bases. The CDR3 consists of 14 residues. V gave up 3 bases and J gave up 5 bases; unmatched junction bases: 4. Germline CDR1 SGDLS, CDR2 YYNGEE. CDR3 bases: TGTGCCAGCAGCGCGGGGACAGGGGTATATGGCTACACCTTC. Encoded protein: CASSAGTGVYGYTF.